This T cell receptor beta chain was captured by sequencing in a study of T cells in Graves' hyperthyroidism and ophthalmopathy. The source material, RNA transcripts, was used to amplify TCR beta CDR3 regions. HTBI primers were employed in a first-round RT-PCR of the TCR CDR3. TCRdb re-called the multiplex PCR reads through MiXCR, storing one row per CDR3 protein. The sample has 500,000 to 800,000 distinct CDR3 sequences, just under 45% seen once; the top ten hold less than 9%. The CDR3 consists of 16 residues. Trimming removed 4 bases from V and 0 bases from J, with 12 bases in between. Germline CDR1 and CDR2: SNHLY and FYNNEI.

The specimen was peripheral blood or thyroid tissue (not recorded which). This TCR was recovered from an adult man with Graves' disease, either hyperthyroidism or ophthalmopathy (not recorded which). This rearrangement joins TRBV2 to TRBJ2-2; a possible D gene is TRBD2 (6 bases). The CDR3 nucleotides are TGTGCCAGCAGTGGGGCGGGGACCGCGAACACCGGGGAGCTGTTTTTT. This gives the protein CASSGAGTANTGELFF.